A selection of T cell receptor beta chains follows, all from one sample in a study of blood T cell repertoires in COVID-19. The table came from immunoSEQ multiplex PCR; TCRdb's copy has only in-frame clones and leaves some out. Of tens of thousands of clones listed, roughly four fifths are singletons. The sample comprised peripheral blood. Receptors originate from a woman aged 80 or over with acute or convalescent COVID-19. Both conserved end residues are part of each CDR3. A D gene is named only where the DNA matches it firmly. A clone size is listed for some rows: how often the clone was seen (once, few, many), or a class if it is expanded.

TRBV18,NA,NA,TRBJ1-3,TGTGCCAGCTCACCGGGCTACTCTGGAAACACCATATATTTT,CASSPGYSGNTIYF
TRBV2,NA,TRBD2,TRBJ2-5,TGTGCCGGATGGCCTAGCGGGAGGCCCCAAGAGACCCAGTACTTC,CAGWPSGRPQETQYF
TRBV6-5,NA,TRBD1,TRBJ2-1,TGTGCCAGCACCGCCGGGACAGGGGGATACAATGAGCAGTTCTTC,CASTAGTGGYNEQFF
TRBV27,once,NA,TRBJ2-5,TGTGCCAGCAGTGTAACAGGGAAAGAGACCCAGTACTTC,CASSVTGKETQYF
TRBV10-1,NA,NA,TRBJ1-4,TGCGCCAGCAGTGAGGGGCCAGCCGGAAAACTGTTTTTT,CASSEGPAGKLFF
TRBV19,NA,NA,TRBJ2-3,TGTGCCAGTAGTACGGGGGATACGCAGTATTTT,CASSTGDTQYF
TRBV19,once,NA,TRBJ1-5,TGTGCCAGTAGTTCCCCCACGGTATCGCCCTCGCAGCCCCAGCATTTT,CASSSPTVSPSQPQHF
TRBV4-2,few,TRBD1,TRBJ1-5,TGTGCCAGCAGCCAAGATTCCAGGACAGGGGTTCAGCCCCAGCATTTT,CASSQDSRTGVQPQHF
TRBV5-6,NA,TRBD2,TRBJ2-5,TGTGCCAGCGTGCCAGCGGGAGTACAAGAGACCCAGTACTTC,CASVPAGVQETQYF
TRBV7-7,NA,NA,TRBJ2-2,TGTGCCACAGGGGAAAACGGGGAGCTGTTTTTT,CATGENGELFF
TRBV6-1,once,TRBD1,TRBJ1-1,TGTGCCAGCAGTGAGATACAGGGGCGCACTGAAGCTTTCTTT,CASSEIQGRTEAFF
TRBV19,NA,NA,TRBJ1-2,TGTGCCAGTAGAGCAGGACACTTCCTTCCTGGGGGGGACTATGGCTACACCTTC,CASRAGHFLPGGDYGYTF
TRBV7-2,NA,TRBD1,TRBJ1-2,TGTGCCAGCAGCTTAGACAGGGGCCGTCGATATGGCTACACCTTC,CASSLDRGRRYGYTF
TRBV7-6,NA,NA,TRBJ2-7,TGTGCCAGCAGCTTAGGCCCAGGGGACCTCTACGAGCAGTACTTC,CASSLGPGDLYEQYF
TRBV2,NA,TRBD1,TRBJ2-2,TGTGCCAGCAGAGAACAGGGGGCTGGGGAGCTGTTTTTT,CASREQGAGELFF
TRBV7-8,NA,TRBD1,TRBJ2-1,TGTGCCAGCAGCCCGGCCGGGACAGGGACCTACAATGAGCAGTTCTTC,CASSPAGTGTYNEQFF
TRBV27,NA,TRBD1,TRBJ2-7,TGTGCCAGCAGTTTCTGGGACAGGGACTACGAGCAGTACTTC,CASSFWDRDYEQYF
TRBV5-1,NA,TRBD2,TRBJ2-1,TGCGCCAGCAGCTTGCTAGCGGGGGGATTATCCTACAATGAGCAGTTCTTC,CASSLLAGGLSYNEQFF
TRBV5-1,few,NA,TRBJ1-3,TGCGCCAGCAGCTCGACAGTCTCTGGAAACACCATATATTTT,CASSSTVSGNTIYF
TRBV6-5,NA,TRBD2,TRBJ2-1,TGTGCCAGCACCCGGGCTAGCGGGGGGGCCGGTGAGCAGTTCTTC,CASTRASGGAGEQFF
TRBV4-1,NA,TRBD1,TRBJ2-3,TGCGCCAGCGGACAGGGATTTGTTACGCAGTATTTT,CASGQGFVTQYF
TRBV5-6,NA,NA,TRBJ1-1,TGTGCCAGCAACCCGAGGGGGGGCACTGAAGCTTTCTTT,CASNPRGGTEAFF
TRBV28,NA,NA,TRBJ1-2,TGTGCCAGCCACCGGGGGGGAGTCAGCTATGGCTACACCTTC,CASHRGGVSYGYTF
TRBV12-3/TRBV12-4,once,NA,TRBJ1-1,TGTGCCAGCAGTTTATCGTGGGGCCAAGCTTTCTTT,CASSLSWGQAFF
TRBV9,once,NA,TRBJ2-3,TGTGCCAGCAGCGTAGAGCTCTCAAGCACAGATACGCAGTATTTT,CASSVELSSTDTQYF
TRBV4-1,NA,NA,TRBJ2-2,TGCGCCAGCAGCGACCGGGGAAACACCGGGGAGCTGTTTTTT,CASSDRGNTGELFF
TRBV27,NA,TRBD1,TRBJ1-4,TGTGCCAGCAGTCTGGACAGGACGACTGGGAAACTGTTTTTT,CASSLDRTTGKLFF
TRBV25-1,NA,NA,TRBJ2-1,TGTGCCAGCAGGATCCCGGGACATCAGGGGGGCGAGCAGTTCTTC,CASRIPGHQGGEQFF
TRBV5-4,NA,TRBD1,TRBJ2-3,TGTGCCAGCAGCTCGACAGGGAATCGAGATACGCAGTATTTT,CASSSTGNRDTQYF
TRBV15,NA,NA,TRBJ2-6,TGTGCCACCAGCAGAGATAATAGGAGACGGGGCTCTGGGGCCAACGTCCTGACTTTC,CATSRDNRRRGSGANVLTF
TRBV3-1/TRBV3-2,NA,NA,TRBJ2-7,TGTGCCAGCAGCCTCCCGCAGTCCGAGCAGTACTTC,CASSLPQSEQYF
TRBV2,NA,TRBD2,TRBJ2-1,TGTGCCATGCGTTCGGGGACTAGCAGTACGAATGAGCAGTTCTTC,CAMRSGTSSTNEQFF
TRBV6-5,NA,TRBD1,TRBJ1-3,TGTGCCAGCAGTTTAGACAGGGGCTCTGGAAACACCATATATTTT,CASSLDRGSGNTIYF
TRBV6-5,NA,NA,TRBJ1-1,TGTGCCAGCATGCGGGGTAACACTGAAGCTTTCTTT,CASMRGNTEAFF
TRBV3-1/TRBV3-2,few,NA,TRBJ2-3,TGTGCCAGCAGCCAGGCGGGGCTAACCAGCACAGATACGCAGTATTTT,CASSQAGLTSTDTQYF
TRBV5-8,NA,NA,TRBJ1-4,TGTGCCAGCAGCGACATACGGGAAAAACTGTTTTTT,CASSDIREKLFF
TRBV7-8,few,NA,TRBJ2-3,TGTGCCAGCAGCACCCAAGCAGGGCGGACAGATACGCAGTATTTT,CASSTQAGRTDTQYF
TRBV10-3,NA,NA,TRBJ2-2,TGTGCCATCAGGGGCGGAGGAAGCGGACCAACCGGGGAGCTGTTTTTT,CAIRGGGSGPTGELFF
TRBV6-5,NA,NA,TRBJ1-2,TGTGCCAGCTATGGAGGCTTCAACACCTTC,CASYGGFNTF
TRBV7-9,NA,NA,TRBJ1-2,TGTGCCAGCAGCCCCGAACTAATGAATGACTATGGCTACACCTTC,CASSPELMNDYGYTF
TRBV5-8,NA,NA,TRBJ1-5,TGTGCCAGCAGCTTGTACGGGGGTGAATTGCCCCAGCATTTT,CASSLYGGELPQHF